This entry lists 27 T cell receptor beta chains sequenced from one sample in a study of T cells in localized non-small cell lung cancer. The repertoire was sequenced with immunoSEQ multiplex PCR; TCRdb's copy has only in-frame clones and lacks some. The sample carries 30,000 to 35,000 clones, approximately 88% recorded once. Specimen: peripheral blood, collected before any cancer treatment. The source is a female donor aged 60 or older with stage I lung adenocarcinoma.

This clone has more than one count but fewer than ten. The chain recombines TRBV10-3 with TRBJ1-5; the D gene is possibly TRBD1 (5 bases). V was shortened by 2 bases and J by 5 bases, with 10 bases between the two germline ends. Germline CDR1 is ENHRY and CDR2 is SYGVKD. The CDR3 runs 14 residues. CDR3 sequence (DNA): TGTGCCATCAGTGAGAGCAGGGAATATCAGCCCCAGCATTTT. Its translation: CAISESREYQPQHF.

The chain carries TRBV15 and TRBJ2-2, with 7 nucleotides matching TRBD2. The germline CDR1 and CDR2 sequences are LNHNV and YYDKDF (reference sequence). CDR3 size: 15 residues. With 6 bases clipped from V and 4 bases from J, the junction kept 8 bases outside the gene matches. In DNA, the CDR3 is TGTGCCACCAGTTTACTAGCGAGGGGCACCGGGGAGCTGTTTTTT. This sequence encodes CATSLLARGTGELFF.

V and J are TRBV6-5 and TRBJ2-2; the match to TRBD2 covers 7 bases. Trimming took 6 bases from V and 4 from J; bases not matched to a gene: 8. This CDR3 is 15 amino acids long. In germline, CDR1 is MNHEY, CDR2 SVGAGI. The CDR3 DNA reads TGTGCCAGCAGCTCAGCGGGATTGGGCACCGGGGAGCTGTTTTTT. This translates into CASSSAGLGTGELFF.

The J gene is TRBJ2-7, the V gene TRBV7-3, with 12 bases fitting TRBD2. CDR1 is SGHTA and CDR2 is FQGTGA in the germline V gene. CDR3 length: 15 amino acids. Losses at the gene ends were 3 bases for V and 7 bases for J; bases not matched to a gene: 7. CDR3 sequence reads: CASSLDGLAGSEQYF. The CDR3 region has the DNA TGTGCCAGCAGCTTGGATGGACTAGCGGGATCTGAGCAGTACTTC.

V and J are TRBV4-3 and TRBJ2-5, with a tentative D call TRBD2 (5 bases). V was trimmed by 5 bases and J by 5 bases, leaving 9 bases between them. CDR1 is LGHNA, CDR2 YSLEER, per germline. The CDR3 has 12 residues. The CDR3 here is CASSSRRETQYF. The CDR3 nucleotides are TGCGCCAGCAGCTCCCGGAGGGAGACCCAGTACTTC.

This chain connects TRBV11-2 to TRBJ2-7; D gene uncertain. The V end was cut by 0 bases, the J end by 2 bases, with 8 bases between. The germline gives CDR1 SGHAT, CDR2 FQNNGV. The CDR3 covers 14 residues. The CDR3, as DNA: TGTGCCAGCAGCTTAGATTACAGTCCCTACGAGCAGTACTTC. This translates into CASSLDYSPYEQYF.

CDR3 protein: CASSERTGTEETQYF. The CDR3 DNA is TGCGCCAGCAGCGAACGAACCGGGACCGAAGAGACCCAGTACTTC. The genes are TRBV5-1 and TRBJ2-5; D could derive from TRBD1 or TRBD2 (5 bases each). Germline CDR1 and CDR2: SGHRS and YFSETQ. V was cut by 4 bases and J by 3 bases, with 16 bases left in between. The CDR3 has 15 amino acids.

The count of this clone is one. The V and J genes are TRBV27 and TRBJ1-1; weak D call: TRBD1 (5 bases). The germline gives CDR1 MNHEY, CDR2 SMNVEV (reference sequence). The CDR3 is made up of 15 amino acids. V lost 2 bases to trimming and J lost 0 bases, with 10 bases between them. CDR3 region: CASSLREGVNTEAFF. The CDR3 DNA reads as TGTGCCAGCAGTTTACGGGAAGGGGTGAACACTGAAGCTTTCTTT.

This clone has just a few counts. This chain links TRBV6-4 with TRBJ2-1; 7 bases line up with TRBD1. The CDR3 runs 13 residues. V lost 4 bases to trimming and J lost 3 bases; unmatched junction nucleotides: 0. Germline-derived CDR1 and CDR2 are MRHNA and SNTAGT. CDR3 region: CASSGDSYNEQFF. The CDR3 DNA is TGTGCCAGCAGTGGGGACAGCTACAATGAGCAGTTCTTC.

The rearrangement uses TRBV5-1 and TRBJ2-7, with 11 nucleotides matching TRBD2. The germline V gene has CDR1 SGHRS and CDR2 YFSETQ. V was clipped by 3 bases and J by 2 bases; unmatched bases: 4. The CDR3 extends over 15 amino acids. CDR3 amino acids: CASSSGTSGAYEQYF. The CDR3 region has the DNA TGCGCCAGCAGCTCCGGGACTAGCGGCGCCTACGAGCAGTACTTC.

The chain uses TRBV14 and TRBJ1-2, with a tentative D call TRBD1 (5 bases). Germline V lookup: CDR1 SGHDN, CDR2 FVKESK. The ends were cut back, 5 bases at V and 8 bases at J, with 24 bases in the middle. There are 16 residues in the CDR3. The CDR3 protein is CASSRFQSPGLGGYTF. The CDR3 bases are TGTGCCAGCAGCAGATTCCAGTCCCCGGGACTTGGAGGCTACACCTTC. Based on the CDR3 plus reference TRBV14 and TRBJ1-2, the full variable domain is EAGVTQFPSHSVIEKGQTVTLRCDPISGHDNLYWYRRVMGKEIKFLLHFVKESKQDESGMPNNRFLAERTGGTYSTLKVQPAELEDSGVYFCASSRFQSPGLGGYTFGSGTRLTVV.

V usage is TRBV5-4 and J usage is TRBJ1-1, with TRBD1 as a possible D gene (6 bases). This CDR3 contains 13 residues. Looked up from germline, CDR1 is SGHNT and CDR2 is YYREEE (reference sequence). V was trimmed by 4 bases and J by 4 bases, leaving 11 bases between them. The CDR3 nucleotides are TGTGCCAGCAGCAAAGCAGGGGTCACTGAAGCTTTCTTT. The encoded protein is CASSKAGVTEAFF.

The gene calls are TRBV6-5 and TRBJ2-7, with a tentative D call TRBD1 (6 bases). The V end was cut by 5 bases, the J end by 0 bases, with 11 bases between. The germline gives CDR1 MNHEY, CDR2 SVGAGI. The CDR3 extends over 14 amino acids. CDR3 in DNA: TGTGCCAGCAGTCTGAACAGGGACTCCTACGAGCAGTACTTC. As protein: CASSLNRDSYEQYF.

This clone was seen only a few times. The gene calls are TRBV7-9 and TRBJ2-7; 7 bases align to TRBD1. After removal of 5 bases from V and 2 bases from J, the junction contained 9 bases not matched to a gene. The CDR3 loop spans 15 amino acids. Germline CDR1 reads SEHNR; CDR2 reads FQNEAQ (reference sequence). The DNA of the CDR3 is TGTGCCAGCAGCCCCCGACAGGGCCGTGCCTACGAGCAGTACTTC. Its translation: CASSPRQGRAYEQYF.

The chain carries TRBV27 and TRBJ2-1, with 7 bases identical to TRBD2. V shed 1 base, J shed 8 bases, and the junction held 26 bases outside the gene matches. The CDR3 sequence is 21 residues long. Germline V CDR1 and CDR2: MNHEY, SMNVEV (reference sequence). The CDR3 region has the DNA TGTGCCAGCAGTTTATTCGGGCGGGGGACTTATTTATTAGTGTTCTCGGATGAGCAGTTCTTC. Translated, it gives CASSLFGRGTYLLVFSDEQFF.

This clone was seen once. The chain uses TRBV2 and TRBJ2-7, with TRBD1 matching 7 bases. CDR1 and CDR2 from the germline V gene are SNHLY and FYNNEI. The J segment lost 3 bases and the V segment lost 5 bases, leaving 7 bases of the junction unmatched. The CDR3 has 14 residues. The CDR3 sequence: CASSSTGEIYEQYF. The DNA of the CDR3 is TGTGCCAGCAGTTCTACAGGGGAAATCTACGAGCAGTACTTC.

The chain joins TRBV5-1 to TRBJ2-1; TRBD2 agrees at 10 bases. V gave up 0 bases and J gave up 9 bases; unmatched junction bases: 15. This CDR3 region has 18 residues. Germline CDR1 and CDR2: SGHRS and YFSETQ. CDR3 protein: CASSLDPGWSGRVSEQFF. DNA for the CDR3: TGCGCCAGCAGCTTGGACCCGGGCTGGAGCGGGAGGGTATCTGAGCAGTTCTTC. Together with reference TRBV5-1 and TRBJ2-1, the CDR3 gives the full variable domain: KAGVTQTPRYLIKTRGQQVTLSCSPISGHRSVSWYQQTPGQGLQFLFEYFSETQRNKGNFPGRFSGRQFSNSRSEMNVSTLELGDSALYLCASSLDPGWSGRVSEQFFGPGTRLTVL.

The CDR3 region has the DNA TGTGCCAGCAGTGGGACAGGGGCGACAGAAAAACTGTTTTTT. The encoded protein is CASSGTGATEKLFF. The chain recombines TRBV2 with TRBJ1-4; 9 bases fit TRBD1. This CDR3 has 14 residues. Germline V CDR1 and CDR2: SNHLY, FYNNEI. The V and J ends lost 4 bases and 8 bases, in that order; junction bases with no gene match: 5.

The chain recombines TRBV27 with TRBJ2-7; D may be TRBD1 (5 bases). This CDR3 spans 15 amino acids. Per the germline V gene, CDR1 is MNHEY and CDR2 is SMNVEV (reference sequence). V lost 0 bases and J 4 bases, leaving 13 bases between the germline ends. CDR3 protein: CASSLSKTRAYEQYF. In nucleotides, the CDR3 is TGTGCCAGCAGTTTATCGAAGACCAGGGCGTACGAGCAGTACTTC.

This chain connects TRBV5-1 to TRBJ2-7; D not certain. The CDR3 consists of 12 residues. Trimming shortened V by 4 bases and J by 3 bases, and 8 bases separated the two germline ends. The V gene's germline CDR1 is SGHRS and CDR2 YFSETQ. This CDR3 reads CASSKDNYEQYF. The CDR3 nucleotides read TGCGCCAGCAGCAAAGACAACTACGAGCAGTACTTC.

The V and J genes are TRBV7-2 and TRBJ2-3; a possible D gene is TRBD2 (5 bases). V lost 1 base and J 0 bases, leaving 14 bases between the germline ends. The CDR3 totals 17 residues. Germline CDR1 is SGHTA and CDR2 is FQGNSA. The CDR3 protein is CASSLELDWTSTDTQYF. The CDR3 bases are TGTGCCAGCAGCTTAGAATTAGACTGGACTAGCACAGATACGCAGTATTTT. The entire variable domain, with the rest obtained from reference TRBV7-2 and TRBJ2-3, is as follows: GAGVSQSPSNKVTEKGKDVELRCDPISGHTALYWYRQSLGQGLEFLIYFQGNSAPDKSGLPSDRFSAERTGGSVSTLTIQRTQQEDSAVYLCASSLELDWTSTDTQYFGPGTRLTVL.

Here the CDR3 reads CASKVGQLDYNEQFF. The CDR3 DNA sequence: TGTGCCAGCAAGGTCGGACAGCTCGACTACAATGAGCAGTTCTTC. The J gene is TRBJ2-1, the V gene TRBV5-6, with a possible D match to TRBD1 (6 bases). Germline values: CDR1 SGHDT, CDR2 YYEEEE. The CDR3 runs to 15 residues. Between the trimmed V and J ends, which lost 6 bases and 3 bases, there was a span of 16 bases.

This clone was seen once. CDR3 sequence: CATSRQGDQPQHF. CDR3 nucleotides: TGTGCCACCAGCAGACAGGGTGATCAGCCCCAGCATTTT. V and J are TRBV15 and TRBJ1-5, with D tentatively TRBD1 (5 bases). The CDR3 totals 13 residues. The germline V and J ends were trimmed by 2 bases and 5 bases, with 7 bases remaining between them. The V gene's germline CDR1 is LNHNV and CDR2 YYDKDF (reference sequence).

The rearrangement uses TRBV6-1 and TRBJ2-5; TRBD1 might be the D (6 bases). Germline V gene data show CDR1 as MNHNS and CDR2 as SASEGT. The CDR3 loop spans 14 amino acids. Trimming left V 0 bases short and J 4 bases short, with 9 bases between. The CDR3 region is CASSEAWGRETQYF. The DNA of the CDR3 is TGTGCCAGCAGTGAAGCTTGGGGGCGAGAGACCCAGTACTTC.

The rearrangement uses TRBV27 and TRBJ2-5; D unclear. Germline values: CDR1 MNHEY, CDR2 SMNVEV (reference sequence). The V end was cut by 5 bases, the J end by 1 base, with 11 bases between. CDR3 length: 14 residues. For the CDR3, the DNA is TGTGCCAGCAGTCCCAAATCGGCCCAAGAGACCCAGTACTTC. It translates to CASSPKSAQETQYF.

DNA of the CDR3: TGTGCCAGCAGCTCGGGACAGGGGGCCGCTGGCTACACCTTC. Translated: CASSSGQGAAGYTF. The chain joins TRBV7-2 to TRBJ1-2; 12 bases align to TRBD1. V dropped 4 bases and J dropped 7; count of bases not matched to a gene: 4. This CDR3 has 14 residues. Germline V lookup: CDR1 SGHTA, CDR2 FQGNSA.

The table lists this clone with a few counts. The chain links TRBV6-6 to TRBJ2-7, with 9 bases fitting TRBD1. Germline-derived CDR1 and CDR2 are MNHNY and SVGAGI (reference sequence). This CDR3 has 14 residues. J was trimmed by 2 bases and V by 2 bases; bases with no gene match: 1. CDR3 in DNA: TGTGCCAGCAGTTACGGACAGGGGACCTACGAGCAGTACTTC. Translating gives CASSYGQGTYEQYF.